The clone carrying this TCR beta chain was recorded at least ten times. TCRdb itself ran the 5' RACE reads through MiXCR, one entry per CDR3 protein. The table includes 65,000 to 80,000 distinct CDR3 sequences, 17% detected once. This entry comes from a study of neurological immune-mediated disorders. This sequence originates from a woman between 40 and 55 years old in good health. The sequenced sample consisted of PBMCs.

Here the CDR3 reads CASSQYTGELFF. CDR3 in DNA: TGCGCCAGCAGCCAGTACACCGGGGAGCTGTTTTTT. V and J are TRBV4-3 and TRBJ2-2; D unclear. The CDR3 has 12 amino acids. Germline CDR1 LGHNA, CDR2 YSLEER. Between the trimmed V and J ends, which lost 3 bases and 3 bases, there was a span of 2 bases.